Below, one TCR beta chain is given with its context. Only in-frame clones appear in the TCRdb table, and some are missing; sequencing was by immunoSEQ multiplex PCR. Counted here are roughly 140,000 clones, roughly 81% occurring once; the ten biggest clones make up under 8.5%. The sample belongs to a study of blood T cell repertoires in COVID-19. About the study: T cells, B-cell-depleted T cells, or PBMCs supplied cDNA or gDNA.

This receptor was obtained from a woman aged 55-70 years with COVID-19, enrolled during active disease. What was sequenced was peripheral blood.

The CDR3 region is CASSQTGGWTGELFF. CDR3 nucleotides: TGTGCCAGCAGCCAGACAGGGGGATGGACCGGGGAGCTGTTTTTT. This chain links TRBV7-3 with TRBJ2-2, with 9 bases that match TRBD1. The V gene end was trimmed by 5 bases and the J gene end by 5 bases; junction bases not matched to a gene: 6. The CDR3 covers 15 residues. Per germline, CDR1 SGHTA and CDR2 FQGTGA.